Detailed here is one T cell receptor beta chain. In this sample, this clone turned up a few times. Its target antigen remains unknown. Gene names and germline sequences refer to the mouse in this case. Read coverage stops 1 residue before the CDR3 terminus; the germline J gene supplies the remainder. Explained via the paper, the time point label denotes: mouse harvest day 7 after allogeneic transplant. Mouse grafts combined 10^7 T-cell-depleted bone marrow cells with 10^6 splenic CD5+ T cells, given via tail vein injection. To model GVHD in mice, a major MHC-mismatch B6 (H2b) into BALB/c (H2d) model was used, and tissues were profiled at day 7 or 14. On day 7 or 14 post-transplant, mouse tissues and retro-orbital blood were harvested with separate sterile tools for each animal, and livers were flushed beforehand. Before genomic DNA isolation with the DNeasy Blood & Tissue Kit, mouse tissues were minced with razor blades in buffered saline.

CDR1 and CDR2 are drawn from the germline V gene (reference sequence): SNHLY, FYNGKV. V is reduced by 3 bases and J by 4 bases, leaving a spacing of 7 bases between them. Counted from cysteine to phenylalanine, this CDR3 has 12 amino acids. The CDR3 was read in part: 33 bases, with the frame set at base 1. This sample is part of a study of tissue T cells after allogeneic stem cell transplantation (dated 2022 in TCRdb). Notes on the research overall: TCR beta repertoires were profiled across many tissues obtained from research autopsies of patients with and without GVHD, as well as in mouse models of GVHD. On the human side, the study was prospective and observational, with no blinding or randomization. Results the study describes overall, beyond this receptor: Few T cell clones were found to be shared across patients, but shared repertoire signatures across patients were revealed in a tissue-specific fashion by motif-based clustering. The patient cohort was small and varied clinically, and sampling depth was recognized as a limitation. Which tissue TCRs were alloreactive or antigen-specific was not determined in the study, and some of the clones might have been host cells that persisted. In both patients and mice, T cells from blood and spleen picked up only a limited part of the TCR repertoire that was detected in tissues. Within patients, how anatomically similar tissues were was a major factor shaping TCR repertoire composition, regardless of disease or transplant status.

Library construction relied on the immunoSEQ multiplex PCR assay. Adaptive Biotechnologies performed the TCRbeta CDR3 sequencing at survey depth and reported CDR3 sequences, V/J genes, productive frequency and template counts. TCR beta CDR3 regions were amplified from genomic DNA rather than RNA. As for the authors' bioinformatics: Pairwise repertoire overlap between tissues was quantified with Jensen-Shannon divergence, where 1 means complete divergence and 0 identical. Tissues were clustered by single-linkage agglomerative hierarchical clustering of pairwise JSD values, and the clustering results were displayed as dendrograms. All patient samples were analyzed with GLIPH2 using simulation_depth 1000, kmer_min_depth 3 and cdr3_length_cutoff 8, and only groups containing more than two unique CDR3s were kept. A standardized tissue-overlap score was generated by extrapolating Jaccard GLIPH-group overlap across patients to a standard repertoire size of 1000 clones. Linear mixed-effect models, with tissue as a fixed effect and individual as a random effect, were used to test how diversity related to clinical or experimental variables. TCRdb stores this immuneACCESS table with in-frame sequences only. Part of the clones is absent; in the studies checked, under half of the shortfall reflects unresolved V genes, and no reason is known for the rest. The D gene and trimming were derived from the DNA, and the V and J assignments and clone size from that table. The sample table contains 4,500 to 6,500 clones; only one count was recorded for 40% to 50% of them. The ten largest account for less than 5.5% of the sample.

The chain is made from TRBV3 and TRBJ2-7, and possibly TRBD1, on 6 matching bases. This TCR derives from a female BALB/c mouse given C57BL/6 T cells with graft-versus-host disease after an allogeneic hematopoietic cell transplant. Sequencing input: gut tissue. The CDR3 protein is CASSFGQYEQYF. The DNA read from the CDR3 is TGTGCCAGCAGCTTCGGACAGTATGAACAGTAC.